A single sample gave rise to the 29 T cell receptor beta chains below, sequenced in a study of CXCR3-negative and CXCR3-positive naive CD8 T cells. Libraries were UMI-labeled 5' RACE TRB cDNA. Using the 5' RACE reads, TCRdb records one entry per CDR3 protein without DNA. This sample lists approximately 39,000 distinct CDR3 sequences; its ten largest clones have more than 14%. Sequenced sample: memory CD8+ T cells from blood. The receptors derive from a human donor in good health. Some clones in this sample may be carry-over from other donors' samples.

The chain combines TRBV14 with TRBJ1-1. CDR1 SGHDN and CDR2 FVKESK come from the germline V gene. The CDR3 is 11 amino acids. The CDR3 reads CASSQETEAFF. Using reference TRBV14 and TRBJ1-1 for the parts outside the CDR3, the full variable domain is EAGVTQFPSHSVIEKGQTVTLRCDPISGHDNLYWYRRVMGKEIKFLLHFVKESKQDESGMPNNRFLAERTGGTYSTLKVQPAELEDSGVYFCASSQETEAFFGQGTRLTVV.

V and J are TRBV21-1 and TRBJ2-1; TCRdb's D gene call, TRBD1, goes unchecked for lack of DNA. TRBV21-1 represents a pseudogene. The CDR3 contains 14 residues. The CDR3 loop reads CASSGRVCYNEQFF.

The V call is TRBV7-3, the J call TRBJ2-2; TCRdb designates TRBD2, a call that cannot be tested without DNA. Germline V lookup: CDR1 SGHTA, CDR2 FQGTGA. This CDR3 has 13 amino acids. CDR3: CASSASGAGELFF.

The genes are TRBV9 and TRBJ2-7. Looked up from germline, CDR1 is SGDLS and CDR2 is YYNGEE. This CDR3 has 14 residues. The CDR3 is CASSVGGRTYEQYF.

This chain links TRBV5-1 with TRBJ2-1. Germline V lookup: CDR1 SGHRS, CDR2 YFSETQ. CDR3 length: 13 amino acids. The CDR3 sequence: CASSWGASNEQFF.

This rearrangement joins TRBV2 to TRBJ1-1; the TCRdb D gene call, TRBD1, has no DNA to confirm it. In germline, CDR1 is SNHLY, CDR2 FYNNEI. The CDR3 has 16 amino acids. The CDR3 loop reads CASSERGRQLNTEAFF.

V and J are TRBV4-3 and TRBJ2-2; lacking DNA, the TRBD1 call made by TCRdb goes unchecked. Germline lookup yields CDR1 LGHNA and CDR2 YSLEER. The CDR3 length is 15 residues. The CDR3 loop reads CASSQVEGVLRELFF.

This chain uses TRBV27 with TRBJ2-3; the TRBD2 assignment by TCRdb is unverifiable without DNA. Germline V gene lookup returns CDR1 MNHEY and CDR2 SMNVEV (reference sequence). This CDR3 region has 16 residues. CDR3 residues: CASSLGRGVLADTQYF.

The V gene is TRBV4-2, the J gene TRBJ2-7. This CDR3 is built from 14 residues. Germline V lookup: CDR1 LGHNA, CDR2 YNFKEQ. The CDR3 sequence: CASSQDPDLYEQYF.

CDR3 amino acids: CSVEEFWGTGELFF. The rearrangement links TRBV29-1 to TRBJ2-2. There are 14 residues in the CDR3. Per germline, CDR1 SQVTM and CDR2 ANQGSEA.

The CDR3 protein is CASSPTGTGDDYGYTF. This chain links TRBV13 with TRBJ1-2; as DNA is missing, the TRBD1 call by TCRdb cannot be tested. Per the germline V gene, CDR1 is PRHDT and CDR2 is FYEKMQ (reference sequence). CDR3 length: 16 amino acids.

The chain is built from TRBV4-3 and TRBJ2-2; TCRdb lists TRBD1, though no DNA is available to test this call. Germline CDR1 is LGHNA and CDR2 is YSLEER. The CDR3 contains 16 residues. The CDR3 here is CASSQELQGGTGELFF.

J is TRBJ2-7 and V is TRBV27; there is no DNA to check the TCRdb D call of TRBD1. This CDR3 region has 15 residues. Germline V gene lookup returns CDR1 MNHEY and CDR2 SMNVEV (reference sequence). This CDR3 is CASSLSGGLRDEQYF.

V is TRBV6-5 and J is TRBJ1-1; TCRdb lists TRBD1, though no DNA is available to test this call. Germline V gene lookup returns CDR1 MNHEY and CDR2 SVGAGI. The CDR3 contains 16 residues. The CDR3 here is CASSYSPPRANTEAFF.

The rearrangement joins TRBV29-1 to TRBJ2-2; the D call from TCRdb, TRBD1, cannot be confirmed without DNA. The germline V gene encodes CDR1 SQVTM and CDR2 ANQGSEA. The CDR3 length is 16 residues. The CDR3: CSVEDPETARTGELFF.

This chain joins TRBV5-4 and TRBJ2-1; TCRdb designates TRBD2, a call that cannot be tested without DNA. Per germline, CDR1 SGHNT and CDR2 YYREEE (reference sequence). The CDR3 contains 16 residues. CDR3 sequence reads: CASSPNPAGEGNEQFF. The full variable domain, in which reference TRBV5-4 and TRBJ2-1 provide the parts outside the CDR3, is ETGVTQSPTHLIKTRGQQVTLRCSSQSGHNTVSWYQQALGQGPQFIFQYYREEENGRGNFPPRFSGLQFPNYSSELNVNALELDDSALYLCASSPNPAGEGNEQFFGPGTRLTVL.

V and J are TRBV7-3 and TRBJ2-1; the D gene TCRdb calls, TRBD2, cannot be checked with no DNA. Germline assignment: CDR1 SGHTA and CDR2 FQGTGA. The CDR3 totals 13 residues. CDR3 region: CATLAGGPPEQFF.

V is TRBV23-1 and J is TRBJ1-5; TCRdb returns TRBD1, unconfirmable since there is no DNA. TRBV23-1 carries the ORF label, with uncertain function. The CDR3 sequence is 15 residues long. CDR3 in amino acids: CASSPTGDFNQPQHF.

J is TRBJ2-3 and V is TRBV7-6; TCRdb lists TRBD2, though no DNA is available to test this call. The CDR3 spans 14 residues. CDR1 is SGHVS, CDR2 FNYEAQ, per germline. The CDR3 sequence: CASSFGGGADTQYF.

V gene TRBV11-3 combines with J gene TRBJ1-1; TCRdb outputs TRBD1, but without DNA this stays unchecked. Germline V gene lookup returns CDR1 SGHNT and CDR2 YENEEA. CDR3 length: 17 amino acids. The CDR3 sequence: CASSARGRTELDTEAFF.

The rearrangement joins TRBV6-4 to TRBJ2-3; TCRdb calls TRBD1, which cannot be checked without DNA. CDR1 MRHNA and CDR2 SNTAGT come from the germline V gene. The CDR3 is 14 residues long. The CDR3 spells CASSDGGASDTQYF.

This chain links TRBV28 with TRBJ2-7; TCRdb outputs TRBD1, but without DNA this stays unchecked. This CDR3 is 13 amino acids long. Germline-derived CDR1 and CDR2 are MDHEN and SYDVKM. This CDR3 reads CASSFMRGNEQYF.

The gene calls are TRBV3-1 and TRBJ2-3. Germline CDR1 reads LGHDT; CDR2 reads YNNKEL (reference sequence). The CDR3 has 13 amino acids. CDR3 protein: CASSQDWADTQYF.

Judged by frequency, this clonotype is medium-sized. V gene TRBV20-1 combines with J gene TRBJ2-5; lacking DNA, the TRBD1 call made by TCRdb goes unchecked. The CDR3 extends over 13 amino acids. Germline V lookup: CDR1 DFQATT, CDR2 SNEGSKA (reference sequence). CDR3 loop: CSATTGGKKTQYF.

The V gene is TRBV20-1, the J gene TRBJ2-1; the D call of TRBD2 rests on TCRdb alone, since no DNA is present to check it. The CDR3 covers 17 residues. Germline V CDR1 and CDR2: DFQATT, SNEGSKA (reference sequence). Here the CDR3 reads CSARDPPASGGLDEQFF.

This chain joins TRBV20-1 and TRBJ2-7; TCRdb's D gene call, TRBD2, goes unchecked for lack of DNA. Germline values: CDR1 DFQATT, CDR2 SNEGSKA (reference sequence). CDR3 length: 17 amino acids. CDR3 protein: CSATGLAGAGDSYEQYF.

The chain employs TRBV20-1 and TRBJ1-1; TCRdb picks TRBD1, but there is no DNA to check that call. CDR3 length: 13 residues. Germline CDR1 is DFQATT and CDR2 is SNEGSKA (reference sequence). The CDR3 is CSASGQGDTEAFF.

The genes are TRBV29-1 and TRBJ2-5; TCRdb picks TRBD2, but there is no DNA to check that call. CDR1 and CDR2 (germline): SQVTM, ANQGSEA. CDR3 length equals 14 residues. Here the CDR3 reads CSVGPLALQETQYF.

The CDR3 sequence: CAWSAQIAGKWEARTDTQYF. V and J are TRBV30 and TRBJ2-3; without DNA, the TCRdb call of TRBD2 cannot be checked. This CDR3 comprises 20 residues. CDR1 and CDR2 (germline): GTSNPN, SVGIG (reference sequence).